These 27 T cell receptor beta chains came from one sample sequenced in a study of OX40 agonist ivuxolimab in advanced cancers. Assay: immunoSEQ multiplex PCR; the TCRdb copy retains only in-frame clones and omits some. This table holds about 60,000 clones, more than 80% found once. Sequencing used CD4+ or CD8+ T cells sorted from blood, obtained in a trial of the OX40 agonist ivuxolimab. These receptors came from an adult with an advanced solid tumor such as melanoma, head and neck, liver or kidney cancer.

J is TRBJ2-7 and V is TRBV18; no firm D call. This CDR3 has 13 residues. CDR1 KGHSH and CDR2 LQKENI come from the germline V gene. The V end lost 4 bases, the J end lost 0 bases, and 7 bases lay between the germline ends. The CDR3 nucleotides read TGTGCCAGCTCACAAGGGCTCTCCTACGAGCAGTACTTC. The encoded protein is CASSQGLSYEQYF.

The rearrangement uses TRBV7-3 and TRBJ2-2; unclear D gene. The germline V and J ends were trimmed by 3 bases and 6 bases, with 5 bases remaining between them. The CDR3 consists of 12 residues. CDR1 is SGHTA, CDR2 FQGTGA, per germline. As DNA, the CDR3 is TGTGCCAGCAGCTTTGTATCCGGGGAGCTGTTTTTT. Translating it yields CASSFVSGELFF.

The gene calls are TRBV10-3 and TRBJ1-2; D is undetermined. Trimming shortened V by 0 bases and J by 4 bases, and 6 bases separated the two germline ends. The CDR3 is made up of 13 amino acids. Germline CDR1 and CDR2: ENHRY and SYGVKD. In DNA, the CDR3 is TGTGCCATCAGTGAGTCGGGCAGCTATGGCTACACCTTC. Its protein product is CAISESGSYGYTF.

This clone came up once. The genes are TRBV5-8 and TRBJ1-1; 7 bases match TRBD1. The CDR3 consists of 15 residues. The germline gives CDR1 SGHTS, CDR2 YDEGEE. J was trimmed by 6 bases and V by 4 bases; bases with no gene match: 12. The CDR3 coding sequence is TGTGCCAGCAGCCTAGACAGGGATGCGAGCCCTGAAGCTTTCTTT. Its protein is CASSLDRDASPEAFF.

The rearrangement joins TRBV7-2 to TRBJ1-2, with D maybe TRBD1 (5 bases). Germline V gene lookup returns CDR1 SGHTA and CDR2 FQGNSA. Trimming removed 1 base at V and 4 bases at J, with 16 bases between. This CDR3 is built from 16 residues. The CDR3 bases are TGTGCCAGCAGCTTAGATCTCACTCCGGGGGGCTATGGCTACACCTTC. Translating gives CASSLDLTPGGYGYTF.

The CDR3 is CASSLGQFNTGELFF. DNA of the CDR3: TGCGCCAGCAGCTTGGGACAGTTTAACACCGGGGAGCTGTTTTTT. The rearrangement uses TRBV5-1 and TRBJ2-2, with D perhaps matching TRBD1 (5 bases). Germline lookup yields CDR1 SGHRS and CDR2 YFSETQ. V was trimmed by 0 bases and J by 2 bases, leaving 8 bases between them. CDR3 length equals 15 residues.

The chain uses TRBV11-2 and TRBJ2-1, with no clear D. Trimming took off 4 bases at V and 0 bases at J, with 10 bases between the two ends. This CDR3 spans 15 amino acids. Germline CDR1 is SGHAT and CDR2 is FQNNGV. The CDR3 spells CASSSGRSSYNEQFF. As DNA, the CDR3 is TGTGCCAGCAGCTCTGGACGGTCCTCCTACAATGAGCAGTTCTTC.

In this sample, this clone turned up a few times. The CDR3, as DNA: TGCGCCAGCACTCCCCCCGGGGAAAACTCACCCCTCCACTTT. Protein sequence: CASTPPGENSPLHF. The V gene is TRBV10-1, the J gene TRBJ1-6; D gene uncertain. Looked up from germline, CDR1 is WNHNN and CDR2 is SYGVQD (reference sequence). The V gene lost 7 bases and the J gene lost 10 bases, with 17 bases spanning the gap. There are 14 residues in the CDR3.

Remarks on this clone: Other DNA sequences in the same sample also yield this CDR3. The J gene is TRBJ2-3, the V gene TRBV5-1, with D possibly TRBD1 on 5 matching bases. V was trimmed by 0 bases and J by 3 bases, leaving 5 bases between them. CDR3 length: 13 amino acids. Per the germline V gene, CDR1 is SGHRS and CDR2 is YFSETQ. The DNA for the CDR3 is TGCGCCAGCAGCTTGGAGGGGACAGATACGCAGTATTTT. This codes for CASSLEGTDTQYF.

The chain combines TRBV18 with TRBJ2-5; D may match TRBD1 or TRBD2 (6 bases each). V was shortened by 0 bases and J by 5 bases, with 10 bases between the two germline ends. This CDR3 spans 14 amino acids. Germline-derived CDR1 and CDR2 are KGHSH and LQKENI. The CDR3 protein is CASSPPQGRETQYF. The CDR3 nucleotides are TGTGCCAGCTCACCACCGCAGGGGAGGGAGACCCAGTACTTC.

V and J are TRBV30 and TRBJ2-5, with unresolved D. Germline CDR1 is GTSNPN and CDR2 is SVGIG (reference sequence). This CDR3 contains 11 residues. Trimming removed 3 bases at V and 4 bases at J, with 6 bases between. The CDR3 spells CAWRPGETQYF. CDR3 coding DNA: TGTGCCTGGAGGCCGGGAGAGACCCAGTACTTC.

V is TRBV7-2 and J is TRBJ2-5; TRBD2 agrees at 10 bases. CDR1 and CDR2 (germline): SGHTA, FQGNSA. The CDR3 contains 17 residues. V was pared by 1 base and J by 5 bases, with 10 bases of the junction left unmatched. CDR3 in DNA: TGTGCCAGCAGCTTAGTGGTATACGGAGCGGGGGGGGAGACCCAGTACTTC. It specifies CASSLVVYGAGGETQYF.

This clone was counted between two and nine times. V and J are TRBV19 and TRBJ2-1; TRBD1 agrees at 10 bases. Trimming took 3 bases from V and 7 from J; bases not matched to a gene: 6. Germline values: CDR1 LNHDA, CDR2 SQIVND (reference sequence). The CDR3 spans 15 residues. The DNA of the CDR3 is TGTGCCAGTAGTATTTTCTCGGGACAGGGGAATGAGCAGTTCTTC. Its protein is CASSIFSGQGNEQFF.

This rearrangement joins TRBV6-1 to TRBJ2-7; possible D gene TRBD2, 5 bases. Looked up from germline, CDR1 is MNHNS and CDR2 is SASEGT. The CDR3 runs 14 residues. V lost 6 bases and J lost 6, with 18 bases in between. CDR3 DNA: TGTGCCAGCAGGAGAGGGAATGACCTGGGCGAGCAGTACGTC. Translating gives CASRRGNDLGEQYV.

The chain uses TRBV9 and TRBJ2-5; 7 bases are a match to TRBD2. V dropped 3 bases and J dropped 7; count of bases not matched to a gene: 6. The CDR3 is 13 amino acids. Per germline, CDR1 SGDLS and CDR2 YYNGEE. The CDR3 region is CASSDAGDLTQYF. Here the CDR3 DNA reads TGTGCCAGCAGCGACGCGGGGGATCTGACCCAGTACTTC.

The chain uses TRBV25-1 and TRBJ2-7, with TRBD1 identical over 8 bases. The J segment lost 2 bases and the V segment lost 5 bases, leaving 2 bases of the junction unmatched. The germline V gene encodes CDR1 MGHDK and CDR2 SYGVNS. CDR3 length equals 13 residues. Written as DNA, the CDR3 is TGTGCCAGCAGTCACAGGGGGACCTACGAGCAGTACTTC. Translating gives CASSHRGTYEQYF.

The V and J genes are TRBV7-6 and TRBJ2-7; TRBD1 might be the D (6 bases). CDR1 and CDR2 (germline): SGHVS, FNYEAQ. This CDR3 region has 13 residues. Trimming left V 2 bases short and J 5 bases short, with 10 bases between. This CDR3 reads CASSLTQGHEQYF. As DNA, the CDR3 is TGTGCCAGCAGCTTAACACAGGGCCACGAGCAGTACTTC.

The chain joins TRBV11-2 to TRBJ2-7; D gene ambiguous. The germline V and J ends were trimmed by 5 bases and 7 bases, with 21 bases remaining between them. CDR1 is SGHAT, CDR2 FQNNGV, per germline. CDR3 length: 15 residues. The CDR3 reads CASSGSEGPFGEQYV. The CDR3 nucleotides read TGTGCCAGCAGCGGAAGTGAAGGGCCGTTCGGGGAGCAGTACGTC.

The chain carries TRBV2 and TRBJ1-2; unclear D gene. CDR3 length equals 12 residues. CDR1 is SNHLY and CDR2 is FYNNEI in the germline V gene. Trimming cost V 7 bases and J 2 bases, with 8 bases left between them. DNA for the CDR3: TGTGCCAGCAATGATAGGAACTATGGCTACACCTTC. Amino acids: CASNDRNYGYTF.

The V call is TRBV7-3, the J call TRBJ2-3; D not resolved. This CDR3 spans 13 amino acids. Trimming cost V 5 bases and J 8 bases, with 14 bases left between them. Per the germline V gene, CDR1 is SGHTA and CDR2 is FQGTGA. In nucleotides, the CDR3 is TGTGCCAGCAGCGTAAACTGGGAAGGTACGCAGTATTTT. Translation: CASSVNWEGTQYF.

This rearrangement joins TRBV19 to TRBJ2-2; D remains ambiguous. Germline CDR1 LNHDA, CDR2 SQIVND (reference sequence). V was cut by 7 bases and J by 1 base, with 16 bases left in between. The CDR3 is 16 residues long. The CDR3 nucleotides are TGTGCCAGTACGATGGTCCCCCCAGTGAACACCGGGGAGCTGTTTTTT. This translates into CASTMVPPVNTGELFF.

The J gene is TRBJ2-1, the V gene TRBV6-5, with 7 bases matching TRBD1. The CDR3 length is 14 residues. Looked up from germline, CDR1 is MNHEY and CDR2 is SVGAGI. V lost 2 bases to trimming and J lost 5 bases; unmatched junction nucleotides: 3. CDR3 loop: CASSYRTGHNEQFF. The CDR3 nucleotides are TGTGCCAGCAGTTACCGGACAGGCCACAATGAGCAGTTCTTC.

The chain recombines TRBV5-1 with TRBJ2-5, with 8 bases identical to TRBD1. CDR1 and CDR2 (germline): SGHRS, YFSETQ. This CDR3 spans 15 amino acids. The ends lost 1 base at V and 4 bases at J; junction bases unmatched: 6. The CDR3 loop reads CASSLSRTGSETQYF. CDR3 bases: TGCGCCAGCAGCTTGTCAAGGACAGGGTCAGAGACCCAGTACTTC.

The chain employs TRBV6-5 and TRBJ2-7; 8 bases align to TRBD2. Germline CDR1 MNHEY, CDR2 SVGAGI. The CDR3 has 14 amino acids. The J segment lost 7 bases and the V segment lost 7 bases, leaving 12 bases of the junction unmatched. CDR3 in DNA: TGTGCCAGCACAGGCCCGGGAGGGGCAGAGGAGCAGTACTTC. This sequence encodes CASTGPGGAEEQYF.

The chain joins TRBV4-2 to TRBJ2-3, with 10 bases aligning to TRBD2. V lost 10 bases to trimming and J lost 3 bases; unmatched junction nucleotides: 7. The CDR3 is 14 residues long. CDR1 is LGHNA and CDR2 is YNFKEQ in the germline V gene. The CDR3 nucleotides are TGTGCCACCGCAACTAGCGGGAATACAGATACGCAGTATTTT. Translation gives CATATSGNTDTQYF.

The CDR3 DNA reads TGCGCCAGCAGCTGGGGAGTTTCGGGGGGTCATGAGCAGTTCTTC. Its translation: CASSWGVSGGHEQFF. The chain employs TRBV5-1 and TRBJ2-1, with 7 bases identical to TRBD2. The germline CDR1 and CDR2 sequences are SGHRS and YFSETQ. Trimming took 3 bases from V and 8 from J; bases not matched to a gene: 11. This CDR3 contains 15 residues.

CDR3 sequence reads: CAWSFLGRPGNEQFF. CDR3 in DNA: TGTGCCTGGAGTTTCCTGGGGAGACCGGGCAATGAGCAGTTCTTC. The chain carries TRBV30 and TRBJ2-1, with a tentative D call TRBD2 (5 bases). With 2 bases removed from V and 6 bases from J, the gap between germline ends came to 17 bases. The CDR3 extends over 15 amino acids. Germline V gives CDR1 GTSNPN, CDR2 SVGIG (reference sequence).